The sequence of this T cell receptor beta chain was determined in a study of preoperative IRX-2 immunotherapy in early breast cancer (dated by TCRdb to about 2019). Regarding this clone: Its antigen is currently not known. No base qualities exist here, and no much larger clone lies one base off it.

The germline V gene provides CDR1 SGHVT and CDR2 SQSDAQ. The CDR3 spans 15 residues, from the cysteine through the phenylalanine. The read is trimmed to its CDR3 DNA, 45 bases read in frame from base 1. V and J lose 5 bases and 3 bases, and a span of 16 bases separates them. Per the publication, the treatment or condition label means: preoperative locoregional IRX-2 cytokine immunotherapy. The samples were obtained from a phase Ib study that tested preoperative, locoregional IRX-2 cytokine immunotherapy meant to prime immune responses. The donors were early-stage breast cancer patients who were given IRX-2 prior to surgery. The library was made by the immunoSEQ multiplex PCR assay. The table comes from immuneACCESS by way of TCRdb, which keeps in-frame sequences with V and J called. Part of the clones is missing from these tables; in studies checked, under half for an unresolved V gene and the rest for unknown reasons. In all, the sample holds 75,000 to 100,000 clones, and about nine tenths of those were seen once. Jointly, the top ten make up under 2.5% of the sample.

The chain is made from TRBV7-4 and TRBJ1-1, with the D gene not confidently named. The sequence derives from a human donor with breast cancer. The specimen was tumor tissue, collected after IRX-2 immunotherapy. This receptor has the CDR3 CASSQVSQSHTEAFF. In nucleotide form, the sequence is TGTGCCAGCAGCCAAGTATCCCAATCGCACACTGAAGCTTTCTTT.